This is a list of T cell receptor beta chains from one sample in a study of blood T cell repertoires in COVID-19. The method was immunoSEQ multiplex PCR; TCRdb's version includes in-frame clones alone and lacks a portion of them. The sample lists under 350,000 clones, around 88% seen once, with roughly 5% in the top ten. Sequencing was performed on peripheral blood. These receptor sequences come from a man aged 35 to 55 with acute or convalescent COVID-19. The CDR3 runs from the conserved cysteine through the conserved F or W. The D gene is left open where the match is weak. The size entry is marked missing in some rows and otherwise reads once, few, many or a size class.

d_call | clone_size | j_call | v_call | cdr3_aa | cdr3_nt
. | . | TRBJ1-5 | TRBV7-2 | CASSLAPLPSPNQPQHF | TGTGCCAGCAGCTTAGCTCCTCTTCCAAGCCCCAATCAGCCCCAGCATTTT
. | . | TRBJ2-2 | TRBV5-6 | CASSFHRGAELFF | TGTGCCAGCAGCTTCCATAGGGGCGCGGAGCTGTTTTTT
. | once | TRBJ1-5 | TRBV5-8 | CASSSGGGSNQPQHF | TGTGCCAGCAGCTCTGGCGGGGGAAGCAATCAGCCCCAGCATTTT
. | . | TRBJ2-1 | TRBV6-5 | CASSRTDNEQFF | TGTGCCAGCAGCCGGACAGACAATGAGCAGTTCTTC
. | . | TRBJ1-5 | TRBV12-5 | CASGFGGLSNQPQHF | TGTGCTAGTGGTTTTGGAGGTTTGAGCAATCAGCCCCAGCATTTT
. | . | TRBJ1-2 | TRBV7-6 | CASSPGVGSWYGYTF | TGTGCCAGCAGCCCCGGGGTCGGGAGTTGGTATGGCTACACCTTC
. | once | TRBJ2-1 | TRBV21-1 | CASSRGASGGYNEQFF | TGTGCCAGCAGCCGAGGGGCTAGCGGGGGGTACAATGAGCAGTTCTTC
TRBD1 | . | TRBJ1-2 | TRBV5-3 | CARSPLEGDLFGTGENGYTF | TGTGCCAGAAGCCCCTTAGAGGGGGATCTCTTCGGGACAGGGGAGAACGGCTACACCTTC
TRBD2 | . | TRBJ2-1 | TRBV6-2/TRBV6-3 | CASSRAGGRDEQFF | TGTGCCAGCAGTCGTGCGGGGGGGCGGGATGAGCAGTTCTTC
TRBD1 | . | TRBJ1-2 | TRBV9 | CASSAGTGNYGYTF | TGTGCCAGCAGCGCCGGGACAGGGAATTATGGCTACACCTTC
TRBD1 | . | TRBJ1-2 | TRBV3-1/TRBV3-2 | CASSLGTGGQNGYTF | TGTGCCAGCAGCCTGGGGACAGGAGGGCAAAATGGCTACACCTTC
. | . | TRBJ1-2 | TRBV5-1 | CASSLVRDGYTF | TGCGCCAGCAGCTTGGTCAGGGATGGCTACACCTTC
. | . | TRBJ2-3 | TRBV13 | CASSLRTGRGDTQYF | TGTGCCAGCAGCTTACGTACAGGGAGGGGAGATACGCAGTATTTT
. | . | TRBJ2-7 | TRBV12-3/TRBV12-4 | CASSTGDSYEQYF | TGTGCCAGCAGTACCGGGGACTCCTACGAGCAGTACTTC
. | . | TRBJ2-7 | TRBV9 | CASSVGLSYEQYF | TGTGCCAGCAGCGTAGGTTTGAGCTACGAGCAGTACTTC